This T cell receptor beta chain was observed in a study of EBV T-cell therapy then PD-1 blockade in nasopharyngeal carcinoma. A word on this clone: Its antigen is currently unknown.

Sequencing used immunoSEQ multiplex PCR; TCRdb keeps in-frame clones, though not all of them. The table shows around 13,000 clones, with roughly 84% occurring only once. Treatment specified: AdE1-LMPpoly-expanded autologous EBV-specific T-cell therapy followed by anti-PD-1 nivolumab. Germline lookup yields CDR1 GTSNPN and CDR2 SVGIG (reference sequence). CDR3 length: 13 amino acids. Between the trimmed V and J ends, which lost 1 base and 7 bases, there was a span of 14 bases. This clonotype was obtained from a man in his forties or fifties with nasopharyngeal carcinoma. Sequencing was performed on CD8+ T cells from blood, taken around day 99 from a patient whose treatment included autologous EBV-specific T cells and nivolumab. The V gene is TRBV30, the J gene TRBJ2-7; D is perhaps TRBD1 (6 bases). CDR3 bases: TGTGCCTGGAGTGACAGGGTTAACTGGGAGCAGTACTTC. This sequence encodes CAWSDRVNWEQYF.